One sample yielded the 29 T cell receptor beta chains listed below, sequenced in a study of blood T cell repertoires in COVID-19 (dated by TCRdb to about 2020). To prepare the library, the immunoSEQ multiplex PCR assay was applied. TCRdb re-hosts the immuneACCESS table, in-frame sequences only. Its copies lack some clones; in the studies checked, an unresolved V gene accounts for under half of them, and the cause for the rest is not known. The sample table contains approximately 180,000 clones; only one count was recorded for approximately 89% of them. The leading ten clones occupy 5% to 8% of the sample. The sequenced sample consisted of PBMCs or T cells enriched from blood (not recorded which). These receptors all stem from a man aged 40-49 years who had recovered from COVID-19.

This clone was seen a few times. This rearrangement joins TRBV28 to TRBJ2-7, with D perhaps TRBD2 (6 bases). Trimming took off 2 bases at V and 0 bases at J, with 11 bases between the two ends. Germline CDR1 MDHEN, CDR2 SYDVKM. The CDR3 contains 15 residues. CDR3: CASSLASASSYEQYF. The CDR3 region has the DNA TGTGCCAGCAGTTTAGCTAGCGCAAGCTCCTACGAGCAGTACTTC.

The chain is built from TRBV11-1 and TRBJ2-1, with 7 bases aligning to TRBD1. The CDR3 loop spans 12 amino acids. Germline V gene sequence: CDR1 SGHAT, CDR2 FQDESV (reference sequence). The J segment lost 10 bases and the V segment lost 5 bases, leaving 5 bases of the junction unmatched. The CDR3 DNA is TGTGCCAGCAGCCCGCTGGACAGGGAGCAGTTCTTC. It encodes CASSPLDREQFF.

The rearrangement links TRBV6-6 to TRBJ2-5; 7 bases agree with TRBD2. CDR1 is MNHNY and CDR2 is SVGAGI in the germline V gene (reference sequence). V dropped 5 bases and J dropped 1; count of bases not matched to a gene: 10. The CDR3 consists of 16 residues. The CDR3 coding sequence is TGTGCCAGCAGTAATTTCCTAGCGGAGTTCCAAGAGACCCAGTACTTC. Residues: CASSNFLAEFQETQYF.

The chain combines TRBV19 with TRBJ2-2; possible D gene TRBD1, 5 bases. Germline-derived CDR1 and CDR2 are LNHDA and SQIVND (reference sequence). Trimming pared 3 bases from V and 5 bases from J, leaving 13 bases between. The CDR3 sequence is 15 residues long. This CDR3 reads CASSIMQGKTGELFF. The CDR3 DNA follows: TGTGCCAGTAGTATTATGCAGGGAAAGACCGGGGAGCTGTTTTTT.

The V and J genes are TRBV27 and TRBJ1-5; TRBD1 matches at 8 bases. This CDR3 has 16 residues. Per germline, CDR1 MNHEY and CDR2 SMNVEV (reference sequence). Losses at the gene ends were 6 bases for V and 4 bases for J; bases not matched to a gene: 11. DNA for the CDR3: TGTGCCAGCAGGGACAGGGCCGACCTACCAAATCAGCCCCAGCATTTT. The encoded protein is CASRDRADLPNQPQHF.

This rearrangement joins TRBV25-1 to TRBJ2-1; 9 bases align to TRBD1. V shed 4 bases and J 2 bases; nucleotides not matched to a gene: 3. CDR1 MGHDK and CDR2 SYGVNS come from the germline V gene. This CDR3 is 15 amino acids long. CDR3 amino acids: CASSGQGVAYNEQFF. In DNA form, the CDR3 reads TGTGCCAGCAGTGGACAGGGGGTCGCCTACAATGAGCAGTTCTTC.

This clone was recorded once. V and J are TRBV5-1 and TRBJ2-2; D is perhaps TRBD1 (6 bases). CDR1 is SGHRS, CDR2 YFSETQ, per germline. V lost 1 base, J lost 1 base, and 8 bases lay in between. This CDR3 region has 15 residues. The CDR3 loop reads CASSLRGMNTGELFF. As DNA, the CDR3 is TGCGCCAGCAGCTTGAGGGGGATGAACACCGGGGAGCTGTTTTTT.

The J gene is TRBJ2-1, the V gene TRBV24-1; 10 positions agree with TRBD2. The J segment lost 4 bases and the V segment lost 1 base, leaving 6 bases of the junction unmatched. Germline-derived CDR1 and CDR2 are KGHDR and SFDVKD. This CDR3 is built from 17 residues. In nucleotides, the CDR3 is TGTGCCACCAGTGATTTTCAGCGGGGGGGCTCTTACAATGAGCAGTTCTTC. Protein product: CATSDFQRGGSYNEQFF.

CDR3 bases: TGTGCCAGCAGCTGGGCCGGGGCTAATGAAAAACTGTTTTTT. This gives the protein CASSWAGANEKLFF. The chain combines TRBV27 with TRBJ1-4; D not resolved. V lost 6 bases to trimming and J lost 3 bases, with 11 bases between them. There are 14 residues in the CDR3. Germline V lookup: CDR1 MNHEY, CDR2 SMNVEV (reference sequence).

Only a few counts were recorded for this clone. The chain joins TRBV5-5 to TRBJ1-5; TRBD1 aligns across 8 bases. CDR1 and CDR2 from the germline V gene are SGHKS and YYEKEE (reference sequence). The CDR3 consists of 14 residues. V gave up 5 bases and J gave up 0 bases; unmatched junction bases: 1. The CDR3 spells CASRQGASNQPQHF. The CDR3 nucleotides are TGTGCCAGCAGGCAGGGGGCTAGCAATCAGCCCCAGCATTTT. The entire variable domain, with the rest obtained from reference TRBV5-5 and TRBJ1-5, is as follows: DAGVTQSPTHLIKTRGQQVTLRCSPISGHKSVSWYQQVLGQGPQFIFQYYEKEERGRGNFPDRFSARQFPNYSSELNVNALLLGDSALYLCASRQGASNQPQHFGDGTRLSIL.

This clone has a single count. The chain joins TRBV5-8 to TRBJ1-2; 7 nucleotides align to TRBD1. The CDR3 consists of 15 residues. Germline-derived CDR1 and CDR2 are SGHTS and YDEGEE. Losses at the gene ends were 3 bases for V and 2 bases for J; bases not matched to a gene: 7. CDR3 DNA sequence: TGTGCCAGCAGCTCGGGACAGCCAAAAAACTATGGCTACACCTTC. As protein: CASSSGQPKNYGYTF.

This chain connects TRBV7-6 to TRBJ2-2; D is unclear. Germline V gene data show CDR1 as SGHVS and CDR2 as FNYEAQ. This CDR3 has 16 amino acids. Trimming cost V 1 base and J 6 bases, with 15 bases left between them. In DNA form, the CDR3 reads TGTGCCAGCAGCTTAGGGCCTAGTTTTAATGCCGGGGAGCTGTTTTTT. The encoded protein is CASSLGPSFNAGELFF.

The gene calls are TRBV24-1 and TRBJ1-2; D not resolved. With 4 bases removed from V and 3 bases from J, the gap between germline ends came to 11 bases. This CDR3 contains 14 residues. Germline values: CDR1 KGHDR, CDR2 SFDVKD. The CDR3 nucleotides are TGTGCCACCAGTGAAAGCATACGAGACTATGGCTACACCTTC. Translating gives CATSESIRDYGYTF.

The gene calls are TRBV11-2 and TRBJ2-7; 9 nucleotides line up with TRBD1. The length of the CDR3 is 14 residues. Germline CDR1 SGHAT, CDR2 FQNNGV. V shed 5 bases, J shed 6 bases, and the junction held 8 bases outside the gene matches. DNA for the CDR3: TGTGCCAGCAGCGGACAGGGGTGGAACGCCGAGCAGTACTTC. It yields the protein CASSGQGWNAEQYF.

The chain joins TRBV6-2 or TRBV6-3 to TRBJ2-1; 8 bases are shared with TRBD2. CDR3 length: 14 residues. The trim removed 5 bases at V and 6 bases at J, leaving 6 bases unmatched. Germline lookup yields CDR1 MNHEY and CDR2 SVGEGT. The CDR3 protein is CASSPPGLVNEQFF. The CDR3 nucleotides read TGTGCCAGCAGTCCGCCGGGACTAGTCAATGAGCAGTTCTTC.

The chain joins TRBV7-8 to TRBJ2-7; 8 bases map to TRBD1. The CDR3 sequence is 15 residues long. J was trimmed by 3 bases and V by 0 bases; bases with no gene match: 4. The V gene's germline CDR1 is SGHVS and CDR2 FQNEAQ. This CDR3 reads CASSLARDRSYEQYF. CDR3 in DNA: TGTGCCAGCAGCTTAGCCAGGGACAGGAGCTACGAGCAGTACTTC. The full variable domain, rest sourced from reference TRBV7-8 and TRBJ2-7, is GAGVSQSPRYKVAKRGQDVALRCDPISGHVSLFWYQQALGQGPEFLTYFQNEAQLDKSGLPSDRFFAERPEGSVSTLKIQRTQQEDSAVYLCASSLARDRSYEQYFGPGTRLTVT.

This clone was seen a single time. The chain carries TRBV28 and TRBJ1-5; 8 nucleotides agree with TRBD1. Trimming at V came to 8 bases and at J to 6 bases, leaving 12 bases not matched to a gene. Germline assignment: CDR1 MDHEN and CDR2 SYDVKM. The CDR3 is 15 residues long. CDR3: CASHAPGGGGQPQHF. In DNA, the CDR3 is TGTGCCAGCCACGCCCCAGGGGGCGGGGGTCAGCCCCAGCATTTT. The full variable domain, rest sourced from reference TRBV28 and TRBJ1-5, is DVKVTQSSRYLVKRTGEKVFLECVQDMDHENMFWYRQDPGLGLRLIYFSYDVKMKEKGDIPEGYSVSREKKERFSLILESASTNQTSMYLCASHAPGGGGQPQHFGDGTRLSIL.

The CDR3 DNA is TGTGCCAGCAGTTGGGGGCTGAACACTGAAGCTTTCTTT. It specifies CASSWGLNTEAFF. The chain carries TRBV27 and TRBJ1-1; maybe TRBD1 (6 bases). CDR3 size: 13 residues. V lost 4 bases, J lost 0 bases, and 6 bases lay in between. The germline CDR1 and CDR2 sequences are MNHEY and SMNVEV (reference sequence).

The chain uses TRBV7-3 and TRBJ2-1; D may be TRBD1 (6 bases). The CDR3 spans 14 residues. Germline CDR1 reads SGHTA; CDR2 reads FQGTGA. The V end was cut by 5 bases, the J end by 7 bases, with 15 bases between. The DNA of the CDR3 is TGTGCCAGCAGCATTGCCGGGACACAGAATGAGCAGTTCTTC. Protein sequence: CASSIAGTQNEQFF.

The chain is built from TRBV9 and TRBJ1-3, with D unresolved. This CDR3 has 13 amino acids. Germline V gives CDR1 SGDLS, CDR2 YYNGEE. Trimming took off 3 bases at V and 4 bases at J, with 8 bases between the two ends. CDR3 region: CASSGTTGNTIYF. The CDR3 nucleotides are TGTGCCAGCAGCGGTACAACGGGAAACACCATATATTTT.

A few counts support this clone. The rearrangement joins TRBV6-4 to TRBJ2-3, with TRBD2 identical over 10 bases. The CDR3 is made up of 13 amino acids. Germline V gene lookup returns CDR1 MRHNA and CDR2 SNTAGT. The J segment lost 9 bases and the V segment lost 5 bases, leaving 5 bases of the junction unmatched. CDR3 protein: CASSILAGETQYF. The CDR3 DNA follows: TGTGCCAGCAGTATCCTAGCGGGGGAGACGCAGTATTTT.

This sequence joins TRBV5-4 and TRBJ1-6, with D tentatively TRBD1 (5 bases). This CDR3 comprises 16 residues. The V end was cut by 4 bases, the J end by 10 bases, with 21 bases between. CDR1 and CDR2 from the germline V gene are SGHNT and YYREEE (reference sequence). This chain's CDR3 is CASSEDRPILPSPLHF. CDR3 bases: TGTGCCAGCAGCGAAGACAGACCGATTTTACCATCACCCCTCCACTTT.

The chain employs TRBV7-9 and TRBJ2-1, with TRBD2 identical over 12 bases. Germline lookup yields CDR1 SEHNR and CDR2 FQNEAQ (reference sequence). The CDR3 contains 17 residues. V was clipped by 5 bases and J by 4 bases; unmatched bases: 9. The CDR3 sequence: CASSPRTSGNTYNEQFF. The DNA of the CDR3 is TGTGCCAGCAGCCCCCGGACTAGCGGGAATACTTACAATGAGCAGTTCTTC.

The rearrangement joins TRBV3-1 (or the pseudogene TRBV3-2) to TRBJ2-2; maybe TRBD2 (7 bases). The germline gives CDR1 LGHDT, CDR2 YNNKEL (reference sequence). Trimming removed 4 bases from V and 7 bases from J, with 16 bases in between. The CDR3 runs 15 residues. The CDR3 protein is CASSLGAGVVGELFF. CDR3 nucleotides: TGTGCCAGCAGCCTGGGGGCGGGAGTCGTCGGGGAGCTGTTTTTT.

This chain connects TRBV12-3 or TRBV12-4 to TRBJ1-4; no definite D call. The CDR3 has 13 residues. Trimming cost V 1 base and J 7 bases, with 7 bases left between them. The CDR3 region is CASSLGEREKLFF. Here the CDR3 DNA reads TGTGCCAGCAGTTTAGGAGAACGTGAAAAACTGTTTTTT.

V is TRBV5-6 and J is TRBJ1-4; D uncertain. In germline, CDR1 is SGHDT, CDR2 YYEEEE. Trimming removed 3 bases from V and 6 bases from J, with 6 bases in between. This CDR3 spans 12 amino acids. CDR3 coding DNA: TGTGCCAGCAGCTGGTTAGATGAAAAACTGTTTTTT. It encodes CASSWLDEKLFF.

This clone showed up just once. This sequence joins TRBV6-5 and TRBJ1-5; 9 bases agree with TRBD1. Germline V gene sequence: CDR1 MNHEY, CDR2 SVGAGI. The trim removed 10 bases at V and 2 bases at J, leaving 9 bases unmatched. CDR3 size: 15 residues. CDR3 in amino acids: CATASRDRGNQPQHF. The CDR3 coding sequence is TGTGCCACAGCCAGCCGGGACAGGGGCAATCAGCCCCAGCATTTT.

This clone was observed a single time. The chain uses TRBV9 and TRBJ1-1; 10 positions match TRBD1. The CDR3 is 13 residues long. Germline V gene lookup returns CDR1 SGDLS and CDR2 YYNGEE. V lost 5 bases, J lost 5 bases, and 3 bases stayed unmatched. The CDR3 sequence is CASSRTGGTEAFF. The CDR3 coding sequence is TGTGCCAGCAGTCGGACAGGGGGAACTGAAGCTTTCTTT.

V gene TRBV28 combines with J gene TRBJ1-1; 8 bases agree with TRBD1. V shed 5 bases and J 0 bases; nucleotides not matched to a gene: 5. Germline V gene lookup returns CDR1 MDHEN and CDR2 SYDVKM. The CDR3 contains 15 residues. The CDR3, as DNA: TGTGCCAGCAGTCCTAACAGGGGGATGAACACTGAAGCTTTCTTT. Its translation is CASSPNRGMNTEAFF.